These 14 T cell receptor beta chains were all obtained from the same sample, sequenced in a study of blood T cell repertoires in COVID-19. Sequenced by immunoSEQ multiplex PCR; TCRdb stores in-frame clones only, minus some. The repertoire holds over 150,000 clones, with approximately 86% as singletons. Sequenced input: peripheral blood. These receptor sequences come from an older woman who had recovered from COVID-19.

The rearrangement uses TRBV29-1 and TRBJ2-1; possible D gene TRBD2, 6 bases. The CDR3 is made up of 13 amino acids. V lost 5 bases and J lost 1, with 9 bases in between. CDR1 and CDR2 from the germline V gene are SQVTM and ANQGSEA. DNA of the CDR3: TGCAGCGTTCGGGGGAAGTCCTACAATGAGCAGTTCTTC. This codes for CSVRGKSYNEQFF.

The chain has TRBV10-1 and TRBJ2-3; 10 nucleotides agree with TRBD2. The J segment lost 2 bases and the V segment lost 4 bases, leaving 9 bases of the junction unmatched. Germline V gene sequence: CDR1 WNHNN, CDR2 SYGVQD (reference sequence). The CDR3 length is 17 residues. CDR3 protein: CASSVTGTSENTDTQYF. The DNA for the CDR3 is TGCGCCAGCAGTGTAACCGGGACTAGCGAGAACACAGATACGCAGTATTTT.

The V and J genes are TRBV5-1 and TRBJ2-3; D gene ambiguous. There are 14 residues in the CDR3. V shed 2 bases and J shed 2 bases, with 9 bases lying between them. Germline V gene lookup returns CDR1 SGHRS and CDR2 YFSETQ. Here the CDR3 DNA reads TGCGCCAGCAGCTTTCGGTGGGCCACAGATACGCAGTATTTT. It encodes CASSFRWATDTQYF. The variable domain in full, with the rest retrieved from reference TRBV5-1 and TRBJ2-3, is KAGVTQTPRYLIKTRGQQVTLSCSPISGHRSVSWYQQTPGQGLQFLFEYFSETQRNKGNFPGRFSGRQFSNSRSEMNVSTLELGDSALYLCASSFRWATDTQYFGPGTRLTVL.

The gene calls are TRBV6-5 and TRBJ1-2, with TRBD1 matching 10 bases. This CDR3 contains 13 residues. The germline gives CDR1 MNHEY, CDR2 SVGAGI. V trimming: 10 bases; J trimming: 7 bases; junction bases outside the gene matches: 9. The CDR3 DNA sequence: TGTGCCACCTCGGGACAGGGGCCCGGTGGCTACACCTTC. Encoded protein: CATSGQGPGGYTF.

The chain couples TRBV5-1 to TRBJ1-1, with TRBD1 as a possible D gene (6 bases). This CDR3 contains 14 residues. V gave up 6 bases and J gave up 2 bases, with 14 bases separating them. Germline lookup yields CDR1 SGHRS and CDR2 YFSETQ. This chain's CDR3 is CASNLQGVNTEAFF. DNA for the CDR3: TGCGCCAGCAACTTACAGGGAGTCAACACTGAAGCTTTCTTT.

CDR3 protein: CASSVDVGGSVYGYTF. The CDR3 DNA reads as TGTGCCAGCAGCGTAGATGTGGGGGGGAGTGTCTATGGCTACACCTTC. The rearrangement links TRBV9 to TRBJ1-2, with D possibly TRBD1 on 5 matching bases. Trimming shortened V by 0 bases and J by 4 bases, and 16 bases separated the two germline ends. Germline V gene lookup returns CDR1 SGDLS and CDR2 YYNGEE. The CDR3 extends over 16 amino acids.

A single count supports this clone. The chain couples TRBV7-6 to TRBJ2-2, with TRBD1 matching over 9 bases. Trimming took 1 base from V and 4 from J; bases not matched to a gene: 4. Looked up from germline, CDR1 is SGHVS and CDR2 is FNYEAQ. This CDR3 has 16 amino acids. As DNA, the CDR3 is TGTGCCAGCAGCTTAGGGACAGGGGACGGCACCGGGGAGCTGTTTTTT. This encodes CASSLGTGDGTGELFF.

The rearrangement uses TRBV10-2 and TRBJ2-7; 7 bases align to TRBD1. Germline V gene lookup returns CDR1 WSHSY and CDR2 SAAADI. This CDR3 region has 14 residues. V shed 7 bases, J shed 0 bases, and the junction held 6 bases outside the gene matches. CDR3 DNA: TGCGCCAGCAAATCGACAGGGATCTCCTACGAGCAGTACTTC. It is translated as CASKSTGISYEQYF.

This clone was detected once. The V gene is TRBV4-1, the J gene TRBJ1-1; tentative D call: TRBD1 (6 bases). Germline lookup yields CDR1 MGHRA and CDR2 YSYEKL. The CDR3 spans 14 residues. V gave up 5 bases and J gave up 1 base, with 11 bases separating them. The chain's CDR3 is CASSLGRGNTEAFF. Here the CDR3 DNA reads TGCGCCAGCAGCTTGGGCAGGGGGAACACTGAAGCTTTCTTT.

This clone is a singleton in its sample. This sequence joins TRBV11-2 and TRBJ2-2; TRBD2 matches at 13 bases. The CDR3 runs to 18 residues. Germline V CDR1 and CDR2: SGHAT, FQNNGV. Trimming at V came to 1 base and at J to 1 base, leaving 3 bases not matched to a gene. The CDR3 DNA reads as TGTGCCAGCAGCTTAGGGGGACTAGCGGGATGGAACACCGGGGAGCTGTTTTTT. Encoded protein: CASSLGGLAGWNTGELFF.

This chain joins TRBV9 and TRBJ2-7, with unresolved D. This CDR3 region has 11 residues. Between the trimmed V and J ends, which lost 0 bases and 6 bases, there was a span of 4 bases. CDR1 and CDR2 (germline): SGDLS, YYNGEE. CDR3 protein: CASSVDGEQYF. CDR3 bases: TGTGCCAGCAGCGTAGACGGCGAGCAGTACTTC.

J is TRBJ2-3 and V is TRBV29-1; D gene ambiguous. The CDR3 has 14 amino acids. Deletions cut 6 bases from V and 5 bases from J, with 18 bases between. Per the germline V gene, CDR1 is SQVTM and CDR2 is ANQGSEA. The CDR3 sequence: CSVNGLLRRDTQYF. CDR3 DNA: TGCAGCGTGAATGGCCTCCTTCGCCGAGATACGCAGTATTTT.

This clone has more than one count but fewer than ten. The chain links TRBV11-2 to TRBJ2-3; D uncertain. CDR1 SGHAT and CDR2 FQNNGV come from the germline V gene. This CDR3 is 11 amino acids long. V was cut by 3 bases and J by 6 bases, with 4 bases left in between. This chain's CDR3 is CASSFSDTQYF. DNA for the CDR3: TGTGCCAGCAGCTTCTCTGATACGCAGTATTTT.

The J gene is TRBJ2-1, the V gene TRBV18; tentatively, D is TRBD1 (6 bases). This CDR3 spans 15 amino acids. CDR1 is KGHSH and CDR2 is LQKENI in the germline V gene. Trimming removed 3 bases at V and 5 bases at J, with 14 bases between. The chain's CDR3 is CASSPGIGGNNEQFF. The CDR3 nucleotides are TGTGCCAGCTCACCGGGTATAGGGGGTAACAATGAGCAGTTCTTC. The full variable domain, completed using reference TRBV18 and TRBJ2-1, is NAGVMQNPRHLVRRRGQEARLRCSPMKGHSHVYWYRQLPEEGLKFMVYLQKENIIDESGMPKERFSAEFPKEGPSILRIQQVVRGDSAAYFCASSPGIGGNNEQFFGPGTRLTVL.